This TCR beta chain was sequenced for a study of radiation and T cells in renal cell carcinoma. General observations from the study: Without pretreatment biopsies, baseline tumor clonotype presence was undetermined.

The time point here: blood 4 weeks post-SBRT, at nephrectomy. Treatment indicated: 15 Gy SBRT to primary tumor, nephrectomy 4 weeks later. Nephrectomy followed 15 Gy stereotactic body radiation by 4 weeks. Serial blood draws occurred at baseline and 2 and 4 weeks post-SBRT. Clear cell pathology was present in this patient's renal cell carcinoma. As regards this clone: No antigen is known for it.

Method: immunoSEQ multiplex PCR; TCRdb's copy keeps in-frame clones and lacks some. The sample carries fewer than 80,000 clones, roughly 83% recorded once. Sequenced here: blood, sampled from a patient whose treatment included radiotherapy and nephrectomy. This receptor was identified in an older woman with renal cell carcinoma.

CDR3 amino acids: CASSLGAGRPADTQYF. The CDR3 DNA sequence: TGTGCCAGCAGCTTGGGTGCAGGGCGTCCGGCAGATACGCAGTATTTT. The chain couples TRBV5-6 to TRBJ2-3; possible D gene TRBD1, 5 bases. V was trimmed by 0 bases and J by 4 bases, leaving 15 bases between them. This CDR3 region has 16 residues. Germline V gives CDR1 SGHDT, CDR2 YYEEEE.